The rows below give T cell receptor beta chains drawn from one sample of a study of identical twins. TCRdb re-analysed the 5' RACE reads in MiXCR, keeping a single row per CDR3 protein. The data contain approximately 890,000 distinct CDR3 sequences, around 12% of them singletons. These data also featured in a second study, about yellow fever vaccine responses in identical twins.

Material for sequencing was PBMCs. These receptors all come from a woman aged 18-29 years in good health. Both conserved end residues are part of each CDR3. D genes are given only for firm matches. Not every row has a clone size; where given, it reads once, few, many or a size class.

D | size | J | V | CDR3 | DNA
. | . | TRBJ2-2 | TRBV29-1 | CSGSEGLAGELFF | TGCAGCGGGTCGGAGGGCCTAGCCGGGGAGCTGTTTTTT
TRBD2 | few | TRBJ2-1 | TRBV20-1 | CSARGGGVFNEQFF | TGCAGTGCTAGAGGGGGAGGGGTCTTCAATGAGCAGTTCTTC
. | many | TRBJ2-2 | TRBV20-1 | CSARSGVGTGELFF | TGCAGTGCTAGGTCTGGGGTGGGCACCGGGGAGCTGTTTTTT
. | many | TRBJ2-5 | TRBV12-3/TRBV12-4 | CASQDLQETQYF | TGTGCCAGCCAGGACTTACAAGAGACCCAGTACTTC
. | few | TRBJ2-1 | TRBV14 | CATSGGLHRNNEQFF | TGTGCCACCTCCGGTGGACTACATCGGAACAATGAGCAGTTCTTC
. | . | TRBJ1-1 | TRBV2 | CASSEAATGAYTEAFF | TGTGCCAGCAGTGAAGCGGCTACGGGGGCGTACACTGAAGCTTTCTTT
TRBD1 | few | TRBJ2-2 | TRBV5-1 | CASSSTGFSGELFF | TGCGCCAGCAGCTCGACAGGGTTTTCCGGGGAGCTGTTTTTT
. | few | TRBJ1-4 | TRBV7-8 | CASSPLFTNEKLFF | TGTGCCAGCAGTCCACTCTTTACTAATGAAAAACTGTTTTTT
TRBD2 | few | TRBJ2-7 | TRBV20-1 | CSALRPGTSGSYEQYF | TGCAGTGCCCTCCGCCCGGGGACTAGCGGCTCCTACGAGCAGTACTTC
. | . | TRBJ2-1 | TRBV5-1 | CASGQTYNEQFF | TGCGCCAGCGGTCAAACCTACAATGAGCAGTTCTTC
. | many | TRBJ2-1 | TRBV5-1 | CASSLNSAPDYNEQFF | TGCGCCAGCAGCTTGAATTCGGCCCCCGACTACAATGAGCAGTTCTTC
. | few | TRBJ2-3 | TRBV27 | CASSLSPSWEQYF | TGTGCCAGCAGTTTAAGCCCTAGCTGGGAGCAGTATTTT
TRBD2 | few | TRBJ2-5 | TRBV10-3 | CAISESAGAETQYF | TGTGCCATCAGTGAGTCAGCGGGGGCCGAGACCCAGTACTTC
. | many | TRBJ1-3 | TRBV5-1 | CASSLDNSGNTIYF | TGCGCCAGCAGCTTGGACAACTCTGGAAACACCATATATTTT
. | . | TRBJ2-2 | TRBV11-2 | CASSTSMRELFF | TGTGCCAGCAGCACATCTATGAGGGAGCTGTTTTTT
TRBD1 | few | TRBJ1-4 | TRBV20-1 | CSAIGQGSGEKLFF | TGCAGTGCTATTGGACAGGGGTCGGGGGAAAAACTGTTTTTT
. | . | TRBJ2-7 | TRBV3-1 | CASSLPDAYEQYF | TGTGCCAGCAGCCTTCCGGACGCCTACGAGCAGTACTTC
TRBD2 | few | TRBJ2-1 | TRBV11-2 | CASSLLAGGGYNEQFF | TGTGCCAGCAGCTTACTGGCGGGAGGAGGCTACAATGAGCAGTTCTTC
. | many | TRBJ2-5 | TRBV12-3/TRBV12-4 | CASSLTETQYF | TGTGCCAGCAGTTTAACAGAGACCCAGTACTTC
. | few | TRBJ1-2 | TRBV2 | CASSGSSNYGYTF | TGTGCCAGCAGTGGGAGTTCTAACTATGGCTACACCTTC
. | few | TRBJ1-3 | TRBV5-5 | CASRPGLSGNTIYF | TGTGCCAGCAGACCGGGCCTTTCTGGAAACACCATATATTTT
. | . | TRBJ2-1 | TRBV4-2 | CASSQEIRLLIYEQFF | TGTGCCAGCAGCCAAGAAATTCGGCTATTAATCTATGAGCAGTTCTTC
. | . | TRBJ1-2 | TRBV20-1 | CRGGAVAYGYTF | TGCAGGGGAGGGGCCGTAGCCTATGGCTACACCTTC
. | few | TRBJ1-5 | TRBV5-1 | CASSPVAGDINQPQHF | TGCGCCAGCAGCCCCGTAGCTGGGGACATCAATCAGCCCCAGCATTTT
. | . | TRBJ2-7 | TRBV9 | CASSVGWGTYEQYF | TGTGCCAGCAGCGTAGGCTGGGGGACCTACGAGCAGTACTTC
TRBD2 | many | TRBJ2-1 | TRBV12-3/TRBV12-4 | CASSFSGSDNEQFF | TGTGCCAGCAGTTTTAGCGGGAGTGACAATGAGCAGTTCTTC
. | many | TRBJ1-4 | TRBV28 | CASSLRDTRHEKLFF | TGTGCCAGCAGTCTACGGGACACAAGGCATGAAAAACTGTTTTTT
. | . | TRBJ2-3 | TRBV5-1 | CASSLVLPLEDTQYF | TGCGCCAGCAGCTTGGTACTACCGCTAGAAGATACGCAGTATTTT
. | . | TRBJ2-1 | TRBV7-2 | CASSLVASILDNEQFF | TGTGCCAGCAGCTTAGTGGCGTCGATCCTTGACAATGAGCAGTTCTTC
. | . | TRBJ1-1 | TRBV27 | CASSPAGALNTEAFF | TGTGCCAGCAGTCCCGCGGGGGCGCTTAACACTGAAGCTTTCTTT